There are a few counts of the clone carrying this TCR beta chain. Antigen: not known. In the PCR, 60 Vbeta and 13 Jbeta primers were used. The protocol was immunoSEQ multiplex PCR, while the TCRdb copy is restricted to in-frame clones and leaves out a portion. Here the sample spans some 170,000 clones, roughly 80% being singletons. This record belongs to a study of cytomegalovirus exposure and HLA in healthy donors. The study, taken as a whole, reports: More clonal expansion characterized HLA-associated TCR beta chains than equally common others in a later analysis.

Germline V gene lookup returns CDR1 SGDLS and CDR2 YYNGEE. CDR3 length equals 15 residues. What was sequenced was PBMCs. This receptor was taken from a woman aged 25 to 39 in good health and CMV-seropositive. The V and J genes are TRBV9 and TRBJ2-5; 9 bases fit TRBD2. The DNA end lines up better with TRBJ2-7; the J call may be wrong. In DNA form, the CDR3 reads TGTGCCAGCAGCTTTACTAGCGGGCCCCTCTACGAGCAGTACTTC. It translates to CASSFTSGPLYEQYF.